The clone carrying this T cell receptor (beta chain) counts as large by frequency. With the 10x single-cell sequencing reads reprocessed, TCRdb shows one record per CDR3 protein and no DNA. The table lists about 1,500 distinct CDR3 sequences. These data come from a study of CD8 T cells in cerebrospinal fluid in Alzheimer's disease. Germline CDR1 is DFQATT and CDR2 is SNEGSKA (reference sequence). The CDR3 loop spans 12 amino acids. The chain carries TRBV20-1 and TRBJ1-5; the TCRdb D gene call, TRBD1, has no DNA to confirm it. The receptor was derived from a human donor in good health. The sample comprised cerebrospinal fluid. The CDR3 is CSAGQGRQPQHF.